This T cell receptor (beta chain) appears in the sequencing data of a study of response to subunit inactivated influenza vaccine. This clonotype was counted between two and nine times. Its antigen is unidentified. Study findings and constraints: The authors proposed limited new T cell recruitment per seasonal influenza vaccination.

Each CDR3 protein gets one entry after TCRdb re-called the RT-PCR reads with MiXCR. The repertoire holds approximately 680,000 distinct CDR3 sequences, with 15% to 19% as singletons. The CDR3 has 14 residues. The germline V gene encodes CDR1 LGHDT and CDR2 YNNKEL (reference sequence). V shed 1 base and J shed 5 bases, with 11 bases lying between them. This TCR came from a man aged 50 to 59 who received an inactivated influenza vaccine. This specimen consisted of PBMCs from blood, obtained about 13 days after vaccination. The chain has TRBV3-1 and TRBJ1-1, with D uncertain. CDR3 amino acids: CASSQGGFSTEAFF. The CDR3 DNA sequence: TGTGCCAGCAGCCAAGGGGGTTTCAGTACTGAAGCTTTCTTT.